At least ten counts were recorded for the clone carrying this T cell receptor (delta chain). The V end lost 1 base, the J end lost 2 bases, and 35 bases lay between the germline ends. Germline values: CDR1 TSWWSYY, CDR2 QGS. This CDR3 is 23 amino acids long. This sample was taken from a study of γδ T cells in repeated Plasmodium falciparum infection. Study context: Four controlled malaria infections with P. falciparum NF54 spanned about 600 days.

TCRdb fed the multiplex PCR reads to CATT. The sample contains about 48,000 delta-chain clones, over 1.5% of which appear only once. Bulk repertoires came from Vgamma9/Vdelta2+ or Vdelta2-negative gammadelta T cells flow-sorted from PBMC. The clonotype comes from a pool of human donors (malaria-infected and uninfected, not separated). The gene calls are TRDV1 and TRDJ1; the D call may be TRDD2 or TRDD3 (9 bases each). The sample was gamma-delta T cells from blood. This CDR3 reads CALGEPGLPTGFWGIQSTDKLIF. CDR3 DNA: TGTGCTCTTGGGGAACCCGGCCTTCCTACTGGGTTCTGGGGGATCCAATCTACCGATAAACTCATCTTT.